This T cell receptor (beta chain) was identified in a study of T cell clones after liver transplantation (dated by TCRdb to 2018 to 2020). For the wider study: ITN030ST, the source of the samples, was a randomized trial that attempted immunosuppression withdrawal within 2 years of liver transplantation. After a pre-transplant mixed lymphocyte reaction, TCRbeta sequencing was used to pinpoint donor-reactive T cell clones, which were subsequently tracked in post-transplant blood. Third party-reactive TCRbeta sequences from pre-transplant MLRs were also identified as an antigen-independent comparator for donor-reactive sequences. Of the eight recipients, a few were HCV-positive, while the remaining recipients had been transplanted for non-autoimmune, non-viral indications. The subjects received no induction therapy and were kept on standard immunosuppression until randomization at 12-24 months post-transplant. Tolerance was defined as complete immunosuppression withdrawal for at least one year with no rise in liver enzymes beyond twice the upper limit of normal. Blood samples were collected pre-transplant, pre-randomization before withdrawal, and post-randomization after either complete withdrawal or failed withdrawal. Of the 8 liver transplant recipients making up the studied cohort, 3 were classified as tolerant and 5 as non-tolerant. The research as a whole found: Low numbers of available donor cells limited the measurable donor-reactive repertoire in two subjects. In 5 of 8 subjects, regardless of tolerance or HCV status, circulating donor-reactive CD4 TCRbeta sequences dropped significantly post-transplant. Once repertoire turnover was taken into account, donor-reactive detection showed a significant reduction for CD4 in 7 of 8 subjects and for CD8 in 8 of 8. Because of small, heterogeneous patient numbers and non-standardized post-transplant time points, the conclusions were only preliminary. The decline in donor-reactive sequences exceeded the decline in third party-reactive sequences, suggesting partial antigen-specific deletion that was unrelated to withdrawal success. Without allograft tissue specimens, donor-reactive T cells may have migrated into the graft rather than being deleted.

Relative to germline, V is 2 bases shorter and J is 1 base shorter, with 9 bases between their ends. The CDR3 has 15 amino acids, counting the end cysteine and phenylalanine. The DNA shown is the 45-base CDR3, in frame from base 1. The germline V gene encodes CDR1 SGHTA and CDR2 FQGNSA. High-throughput TCRbeta CDR3 sequencing of frozen genomic DNA was performed by immunoSEQ, with PCR amplification, mapping, bias correction and internal controls included. From the authors' description of their analysis: Only productive rearrangements were retained, with each unique TCRbeta sequence defined by its CDR3 nucleotide sequence together with its V and J gene. For classification of a sequence as donor-reactive, at least 5-fold expansion in CFSE-low cells relative to unstimulated pre-transplant cells and a frequency of at least 0.01% were required. To ensure at least 90% detection power, minimum frequency thresholds were set for each subject based on that subject's lowest-template unstimulated sample. Repertoire turnover was measured by Jensen-Shannon divergence between the top 1000 TCRbeta sequences post- and pre-transplant. Changes in detection of donor-reactive sequences were assessed with two-sided Fisher's exact tests. This immuneACCESS table, as held by TCRdb, lists in-frame sequences with V and J called but not all clones. Of the missing ones, under half trace to an unresolved V gene in checked studies; the others have no known cause. The V and J calls and clone size are taken from that table; D and trimming were inferred from the DNA. Within this sample are some 80,000 clones, with approximately 80% of them counted one time only. The ten largest clonotypes hold about 2% of the sample.

A word on this clone: This clone's antigen is unknown. No per-base quality is available; no much larger clone lies one base away.

Unstimulated PBMCs, after thawing, were stained for CD3, CD4 and CD8 and then FACS-sorted into CD3+CD4+ and CD3+CD8+ populations. Each of the 8 studied subjects was randomized to immunosuppression withdrawal. The Qiagen DNeasy Blood and Tissue Kit was used for genomic DNA isolation. The rearranged segments are TRBV7-2 and TRBJ1-5, with an unclear D gene assignment. This specimen consisted of CD4+ T cells from blood, obtained 48 months after liver transplant. This clonotype originated in a human patient who received a liver transplant. Once a transplant has taken place, some T cells may be donor derived. The CDR3 has the sequence CASSLSPSSNQPQHF. The sequenced DNA: TGTGCCAGCAGCTTAAGCCCCTCGAGCAATCAGCCCCAGCATTTT.